This entry lists 5 T cell receptor beta chains sequenced from one sample in a study of blood T cell repertoires in COVID-19. Sequencing was performed with immunoSEQ multiplex PCR; in TCRdb, only in-frame clones are kept and a portion is missing. This repertoire shows about 220,000 clones, approximately 80% found once; its top ten account for roughly 8.7%. The sequenced sample was peripheral blood. The receptors shown here come from a man aged 45-60 years with active or convalescent COVID-19.

This clone was detected only a few times. The CDR3 region is CASSAWGVGNQPQHF. CDR3 bases: TGTGCCAGCAGCGCCTGGGGGGTCGGCAATCAGCCCCAGCATTTT. The rearrangement links TRBV7-8 to TRBJ1-5, with TRBD1 as a possible D gene (5 bases). CDR3 length: 15 residues. V lost 5 bases, J lost 2 bases, and 13 bases lay in between. Germline V gives CDR1 SGHVS, CDR2 FQNEAQ.

This clone was counted between two and nine times. This rearrangement joins TRBV7-2 to TRBJ2-3; D may be TRBD1 (6 bases). The V gene lost 0 bases and the J gene lost 5 bases, with 9 bases spanning the gap. Looked up from germline, CDR1 is SGHTA and CDR2 is FQGNSA. The CDR3 is 14 residues long. CDR3 DNA sequence: TGTGCCAGCAGCTTAGCCACAGGGTTAGATACGCAGTATTTT. Its protein product is CASSLATGLDTQYF.

The V and J genes are TRBV28 and TRBJ2-3; 9 nucleotides match TRBD2. The V segment lost 2 bases and the J segment 2 bases; nucleotides outside the gene matches: 5. The germline V gene encodes CDR1 MDHEN and CDR2 SYDVKM. CDR3 length equals 16 residues. CDR3 sequence reads: CASSLDSGGDTDTQYF. The CDR3 DNA sequence: TGTGCCAGCAGTTTAGATAGCGGGGGCGACACAGATACGCAGTATTTT.

The V and J genes are TRBV5-1 and TRBJ1-2; 7 bases are shared with TRBD1. Trimming removed 4 bases from V and 7 bases from J; junction bases left unmatched: 13. There are 15 residues in the CDR3. The V gene's germline CDR1 is SGHRS and CDR2 YFSETQ. CDR3 DNA: TGCGCCAGCAGCCCGAGACAGGGAAGTGTCTCTGGCTACACCTTC. Protein: CASSPRQGSVSGYTF.

The chain uses TRBV7-2 and TRBJ1-1, with D tentatively TRBD1 (5 bases). The CDR3 is 14 residues long. Germline loops: CDR1 SGHTA, CDR2 FQGNSA. The germline V and J ends were trimmed by 6 bases and 1 base, with 12 bases remaining between them. The CDR3 DNA reads as TGTGCCAGCAGGCAAAATACAGGGAACACTGAAGCTTTCTTT. Its protein is CASRQNTGNTEAFF.